Described below is a single T cell receptor (beta chain) sequence and its context. This clonotype was seen many times. The clone's antigen remains unknown. Base quality data are lacking; no much larger clone is found one base away. The data were taken from a study of T cells in Graves' hyperthyroidism and ophthalmopathy (dated by TCRdb to between 2018 and 2021). In terms of the full investigation: Peripheral blood samples were taken at initial diagnosis, before any treatment was given. Prospective prediction of ophthalmopathy was tested in an independent validation cohort consisting of fewer than 20 hyperthyroidism patients and approximately 16 patients who later progressed to ophthalmopathy. The 100 or so discovery patients were randomly split 7:3 into training and test sets. The paper describes TCR Vbeta CDR3 sequencing of more than 120 peripheral blood samples, made up of about 41 ophthalmopathy patients, 70 to 75 hyperthyroidism patients and roughly 17 progressor patients. In addition, the study compared T-cell repertoires in thyroid tissue and in blood from six Graves' hyperthyroidism patients. TCR V-J signatures able to tell the groups apart were searched for in a discovery cohort of about a hundred patients, of whom fewer than 45 had Graves' ophthalmopathy and some 60 had stable Graves' hyperthyroidism. Once sampling was done, hyperthyroidism patients were given methimazole at a starting dose of 30 mg daily, whereas ophthalmopathy patients were given high-dose intravenous methylprednisolone.

The full study reports these points: Ophthalmopathy was separated from stable hyperthyroidism by a 13 V-J signature model, with approximately 90% sensitivity and just over 81% specificity obtained in cross-validation and 80%/75% obtained in testing. No statistical method was used to set the sample size in advance, and investigators knew the group allocation. In validation, progression to ophthalmopathy was predicted by the model with approximately 67% sensitivity and roughly 76% specificity, a median of approximately 7.1 months before onset. Most expanded thyroid clonotypes (frequency above 0.001) were also detected in blood, a finding suggesting that blood repertoires may reflect thyroid immune responses.

Ophthalmopathy patients had moderately to severely active disease, with a Clinical Activity Score of 3 or more, a NOSPECS grade of 4 or more, and a disease duration of less than 3 months. Patients with uncontrolled infections, other autoimmune diseases, pregnancy or lactation were excluded. Diagnoses were established on the basis of clinical symptoms, serum thyroxine and TRAb, thyroid ultrasound, and orbital computed tomography. PBMCs were isolated from about 9 ml of fresh peripheral blood by Ficoll-Paque density gradient centrifugation. Total RNA was extracted using Trizol reagent, and RNA quality was assessed on an Agilent 2100 Bioanalyzer. The germline V gene (reference sequence) supplies CDR1 LGHDT and CDR2 YNNKEL. The CDR3 holds 13 amino acids from the cysteine to the phenylalanine. Left in the record is the CDR3 DNA by itself, 39 bases read in frame from the first base. V and J are truncated by 3 bases and 7 bases respectively, leaving an intervening sequence of 9 bases.

Amplification of TCR beta CDR3 regions was carried out from RNA transcripts. For the first round of RT-PCR on the TCR CDR3, the HTBI primer set was used together with the Qiagen OneStep RT-PCR kit. Libraries were constructed in a second round of multiplex PCR, after which size selection and purification were carried out. Sequencing of the libraries was done on an Illumina HiSeq2000 using paired-end 100 bp reads. Per the source publication's procedure: SOAPnuke was used to process the raw data, throwing out any read that contained adapters or uncalled bases, had a mean Phred below 15, or lacked an exact constant-primer or identifier match. COPE v1.2.5 was used to merge the high-quality paired reads, and each unique nucleotide sequence was defined as a clonotype. MiTCR v1.1 was used to align the clonotypes against IMGT TRBV, TRBD and TRBJ reference segments. The analysis was restricted to V-J combinations with a frequency above 0.0001, which together covered 99% to 99.2% of the repertoires. A TCS score was defined as the ratio between F50 (clonal expansion) and ExV (chaos), using BLOSUM62-based TCRdist between CDR3 peptides within each V-J. Welch's t-statistics and random forest reduced approximately 520 V-J features to under 15, which were used in a naive Bayes classifier (R e1071). The public reads were quality trimmed at Q25 with fastp and then assembled into clones with MiXCR by TCRdb, keeping productive beta chains. Rows merge per CDR3 protein into single entries with the most common DNA and genes. TCRdb's processing, not the authors' own work, is the source of the V and J calls. This sample is represented by 250,000 to 400,000 distinct CDR3 sequences; roughly an eighth of them were singletons. The ten most abundant clones make up 34% of the sample.

The sample consisted of blood. The clonotype originates from a woman between 35 and 50 years old with Graves' ophthalmopathy. The chain is encoded by TRBV3-1 joined to TRBJ2-2; too little of a D gene remains to name it. CDR3 sequence: CASSHLKGGELFF. The nucleotide sequence is TGTGCCAGCAGCCACTTGAAGGGCGGGGAGCTGTTTTTT.